The clone carrying this TCR beta chain was observed a handful of times. The target antigen is unknown. Presence of unique molecular identifiers characterized the TCR beta cDNA libraries. TCRdb ran MiXCR on the PCR reads and lists one entry per CDR3 protein. The data contain about 400,000 distinct CDR3 sequences, less than 40% of them seen just once; the ten biggest clones take up 13%. This CDR3 spans 15 amino acids. V lost 0 bases and J 2 bases, leaving 8 bases between the germline ends. Germline values: CDR1 MNHEY, CDR2 SVGAGI. The data were obtained in a study of post-analysis software for immune sequencing data. Across the whole study: Courses of disease covered relapsing-remitting, secondary progressive and progressive-relapsing multiple sclerosis. Overall study results and limits: Diversity measured as normalized Chao1 was significantly lower in multiple sclerosis patients than in controls. By F measure, samples from a shared preparation batch strongly co-clustered. TRBV5-6, TRBV5-1 and TRBV20-1 were among 4 or 5 TRBV segments more frequent in patients than controls.

J is TRBJ1-3 and V is TRBV6-5; the D gene is possibly TRBD1 (5 bases). The clonotype comes from a girl under 18 with multiple sclerosis. Sample: blood. The CDR3 DNA sequence: TGTGCCAGCAGTTACTCAGGGGATGCTGGAAACACCATATATTTT. Translating gives CASSYSGDAGNTIYF.